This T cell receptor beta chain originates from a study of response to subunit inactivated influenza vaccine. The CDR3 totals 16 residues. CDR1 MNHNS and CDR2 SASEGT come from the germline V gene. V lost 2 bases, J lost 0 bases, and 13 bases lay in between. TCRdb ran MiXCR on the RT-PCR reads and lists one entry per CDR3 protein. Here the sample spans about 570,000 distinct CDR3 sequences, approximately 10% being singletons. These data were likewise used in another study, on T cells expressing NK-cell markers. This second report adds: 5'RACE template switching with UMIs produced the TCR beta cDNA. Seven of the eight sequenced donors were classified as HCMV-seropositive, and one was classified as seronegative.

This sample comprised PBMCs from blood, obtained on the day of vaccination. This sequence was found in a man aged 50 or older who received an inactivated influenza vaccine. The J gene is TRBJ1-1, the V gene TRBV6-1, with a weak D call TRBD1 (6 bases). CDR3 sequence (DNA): TGTGCCAGCAGTGAAATGGGGGCCGCCATGAACACTGAAGCTTTCTTT. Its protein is CASSEMGAAMNTEAFF.